This is a list of T cell receptor beta chains from one sample in a study of T cell repertoires in cytomegalovirus infection. TCRdb re-analysed the reads in MiXCR, keeping a single row per CDR3 protein. The table lists under 800,000 distinct CDR3 sequences, 20% to 30% of them singletons, with 8% in the top ten. Source material: CD8+ T cells from PBMCs. These receptors came from a human donor in good health (CMV status not recorded). Some clones in this sample may be carry-over from other donors' samples. Both conserved end residues are part of each CDR3. The D gene is left open where the match is weak. Clone size is not always given. Where it is, it says once, few, many or a class for expanded clones.

clone_size	d_call	v_call	j_call	cdr3_nt	cdr3_aa
-	TRBD2	TRBV2	TRBJ2-2	TGTGCCAGCAGTTCCACTAGCGGGGCGCTCACCGGGGAGCTGTTTTTT	CASSSTSGALTGELFF
many	-	TRBV27	TRBJ2-4	TGTGCCAGCACTCCGGGTGGGGGGGCAGCCAAAAACATTCAGTACTTC	CASTPGGGAAKNIQYF
many	-	TRBV20-1	TRBJ2-7	TGCAGTGCTAGAGATGAAGGCCGAGCCTACGAGCAGTACTTC	CSARDEGRAYEQYF
few	TRBD1	TRBV5-5	TRBJ2-5	TGTGCCAGCAGCCCGGACAGGGGAAATCAAGAGACCCAGTACTTC	CASSPDRGNQETQYF
few	-	TRBV7-9	TRBJ2-3	TGTGCCAGCAGTCGACTCCCCTGGGAGCAGTATTTT	CASSRLPWEQYF
many	-	TRBV12-3/TRBV12-4	TRBJ2-1	TGTGCCAGCAAGGGGATACTGAATGAGCAGTTCTTC	CASKGILNEQFF
few	-	TRBV29-1	TRBJ2-1	TGCAGCGTTGTGACGCACTCCCCCAATGAGCAGTTCTTC	CSVVTHSPNEQFF
many	-	TRBV28	TRBJ2-2	TGTGCCAGCAGACGTTACCTCACCATTATGGAAGATACCGGGGAGCTGTTTTTT	CASRRYLTIMEDTGELFF
-	-	TRBV6-2/TRBV6-3	TRBJ1-5	TGTGCCAGCAGCATCACAGGGTTTGGGCAGCCCCAGCATTTT	CASSITGFGQPQHF
-	-	TRBV12-3/TRBV12-4	TRBJ2-1	TGTGCCAGCAGTTTAGCCAGGGGCCGGGATGAGCAGTTCTTC	CASSLARGRDEQFF
-	TRBD1	TRBV10-3	TRBJ2-5	TGTGCCATCAGTCAACGACCGGGACAGTCCGACCAAGAGACCCAGTACTTC	CAISQRPGQSDQETQYF
many	TRBD1	TRBV27	TRBJ1-1	TGTGCCAGCAGGAGACAGGGGAACACTGAAGCTTTCTTT	CASRRQGNTEAFF
-	-	TRBV2	TRBJ2-3	TGTGCCAGCAGGGACTACTCCACAGATACGCAGTATTTT	CASRDYSTDTQYF
few	-	TRBV2	TRBJ1-4	TGTGCCAGCAGGGAATACAGGGTGAAGGATGAAAAACTGTTTTTT	CASREYRVKDEKLFF
few	TRBD1	TRBV12-3/TRBV12-4	TRBJ1-1	TGTGCCAGCAGCAATCCTCGGGCAGGGGGCACTGAAGCTTTCTTT	CASSNPRAGGTEAFF
many	-	TRBV7-2	TRBJ2-1	TGTGCCAGCAGCTTAGGCCAGAACAATGAGCAGTTCTTC	CASSLGQNNEQFF
few	-	TRBV10-3	TRBJ2-1	TGTGCCATCAGTTTGGGGGGCCGAAACAATGAGCAGTTCTTC	CAISLGGRNNEQFF
few	-	TRBV4-2	TRBJ2-5	TGTGCCAGCAGCCAAGAATCTACAGTCCAAGAGACCCAGTACTTC	CASSQESTVQETQYF
few	-	TRBV6-5	TRBJ2-2	TGTGCCAGCAGTTACTCGATTTTTGGGGACACCGGGGAGCTGTTTTTT	CASSYSIFGDTGELFF
-	-	TRBV7-9	TRBJ2-5	TGTGCCAGCAGCTTGTCGGGAAGCAAAGAGACCCAGTACTTC	CASSLSGSKETQYF
many	-	TRBV7-8	TRBJ2-1	TGTGCCAGCAGCTACTGGCAGGGGAAGGGCAATGAGCAGTTCTTC	CASSYWQGKGNEQFF
many	TRBD1	TRBV28	TRBJ2-1	TGTGCCAGCCGCCTGGACAGGGGCAATGAGCAGTTCTTC	CASRLDRGNEQFF
few	-	TRBV7-9	TRBJ1-2	TGTGCCAGCAGGCCAGCGGGGGCGGCCTATGGCTACACCTTC	CASRPAGAAYGYTF